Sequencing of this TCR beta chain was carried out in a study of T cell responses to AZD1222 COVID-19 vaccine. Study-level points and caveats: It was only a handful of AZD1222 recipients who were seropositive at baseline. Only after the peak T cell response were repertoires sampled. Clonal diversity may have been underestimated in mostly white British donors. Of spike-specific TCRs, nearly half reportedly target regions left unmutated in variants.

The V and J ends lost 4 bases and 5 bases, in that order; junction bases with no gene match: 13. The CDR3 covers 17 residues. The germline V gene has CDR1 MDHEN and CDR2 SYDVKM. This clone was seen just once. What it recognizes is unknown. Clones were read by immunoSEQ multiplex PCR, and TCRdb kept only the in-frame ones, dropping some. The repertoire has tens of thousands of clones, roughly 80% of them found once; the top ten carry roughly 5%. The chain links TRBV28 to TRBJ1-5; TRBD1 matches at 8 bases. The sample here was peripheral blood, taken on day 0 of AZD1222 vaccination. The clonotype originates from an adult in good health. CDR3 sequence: CASSWNPKQGVHQPQHF. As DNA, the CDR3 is TGTGCCAGCAGTTGGAATCCGAAACAGGGGGTTCATCAGCCCCAGCATTTT.